This T cell receptor (beta chain) was documented in a study of blood T cell repertoires in COVID-19. The overall study: Material from acute and convalescent COVID-19 was sourced from the United States, Italy and Spain. PBMCs, B-cell-depleted T cells, or T cells were the source of the cDNA or gDNA that made up the material.

The CDR3 spans 12 residues. Trimming left V 3 bases short and J 10 bases short, with 13 bases between. Germline lookup yields CDR1 DFQATT and CDR2 SNEGSKA (reference sequence). Produced via immunoSEQ multiplex PCR; TCRdb's table is partial and in-frame only. The sample has roughly 150,000 clones, 70% to 90% seen once. The specimen was peripheral blood. The chain joins TRBV20-1 to TRBJ2-1, with a possible D match to TRBD2 (5 bases). The sequence was collected from a human donor in a cohort sampled during active COVID-19. DNA for the CDR3: TGCAGTGCTAGTATCCGGGATGGGGAGCAGTTCTTC. This gives the protein CSASIRDGEQFF.